Following are 23 T cell receptor beta chains from one sample sequenced in a study of blood T cell repertoires in COVID-19. Generated by immunoSEQ multiplex PCR, the TCRdb table keeps only in-frame clones and is missing some. The sample holds around 29,000 clones, 70% to 90% seen once. Sequenced sample: peripheral blood. The receptors were sampled from a human donor in a cohort sampled during active COVID-19.

The gene calls are TRBV6-5 and TRBJ2-7; 7 bases are a match to TRBD2. The V and J ends lost 6 bases and 2 bases, in that order; junction bases with no gene match: 7. CDR1 is MNHEY, CDR2 SVGAGI, per germline. This CDR3 comprises 14 residues. DNA of the CDR3: TGTGCCAGCAGAGGGCGGGAGTCCGCCTACGAGCAGTACTTC. This encodes CASRGRESAYEQYF.

The chain uses TRBV6-5 and TRBJ2-3; 9 nucleotides line up with TRBD2. This CDR3 is 14 amino acids long. CDR1 and CDR2 (germline): MNHEY, SVGAGI. V lost 5 bases, J lost 5 bases, and 5 bases stayed unmatched. The CDR3 sequence: CASSRGRALDTQYF. CDR3 bases: TGTGCCAGCAGTCGCGGGAGGGCCTTAGATACGCAGTATTTT.

The chain carries TRBV5-1 and TRBJ1-1; D is uncertain. The germline V gene has CDR1 SGHRS and CDR2 YFSETQ. The CDR3 has 14 amino acids. Trimming removed 4 bases at V and 7 bases at J, with 17 bases between. DNA of the CDR3: TGCGCCAGCAGCAACTCGGGGAACACGGGTGAAGCTTTCTTT. Protein product: CASSNSGNTGEAFF.

This clone was picked up one time. This chain connects TRBV5-1 to TRBJ2-7, with TRBD2 matching over 11 bases. V was clipped by 4 bases and J by 3 bases; unmatched bases: 3. This CDR3 spans 14 amino acids. Germline CDR1 SGHRS, CDR2 YFSETQ. In DNA form, the CDR3 reads TGCGCCAGCAGCACAGGACTAGCGGGCTACGAGCAGTACTTC. It is translated as CASSTGLAGYEQYF.

The chain has TRBV30 and TRBJ1-3; D might be TRBD1 (5 bases). Looked up from germline, CDR1 is GTSNPN and CDR2 is SVGIG (reference sequence). Trimming left V 3 bases short and J 0 bases short, with 12 bases between. The length of the CDR3 is 15 residues. The CDR3 is CAWSRDGGSGNTIYF. DNA of the CDR3: TGTGCCTGGAGCCGAGACGGGGGCTCTGGAAACACCATATATTTT.

This chain uses TRBV6-5 with TRBJ1-2; D possibly corresponds to TRBD1 (5 bases). Between the trimmed V and J ends, which lost 5 bases and 2 bases, there was a span of 12 bases. The germline V gene encodes CDR1 MNHEY and CDR2 SVGAGI. This CDR3 is built from 14 residues. CDR3 in amino acids: CASSPATGNYGYTF. The CDR3 DNA sequence: TGTGCCAGCAGTCCGGCTACAGGAAACTATGGCTACACCTTC.

The V and J genes are TRBV28 and TRBJ1-5; TRBD1 is a possible D gene (5 bases). V shed 3 bases and J shed 2 bases, with 17 bases lying between them. The CDR3 loop spans 17 amino acids. From germline, CDR1 is MDHEN and CDR2 SYDVKM. CDR3 bases: TGTGCCAGCAGTTTTATTACGGGAGGGGTTGGCAATCAGCCCCAGCATTTT. It specifies CASSFITGGVGNQPQHF.

The V call is TRBV5-1, the J call TRBJ2-3; 10 positions match TRBD2. CDR1 is SGHRS and CDR2 is YFSETQ in the germline V gene. V lost 2 bases and J lost 1; bases outside the gene matches: 4. The CDR3 is 16 residues long. CDR3 region: CASSFGTSVGTDTQYF. Written as DNA, the CDR3 is TGCGCCAGCAGCTTTGGGACTAGCGTTGGCACAGATACGCAGTATTTT.

The rearrangement joins TRBV12-3 or TRBV12-4 to TRBJ1-2; possibly TRBD1 for D (5 bases). This CDR3 has 13 residues. The ends were cut back, 1 base at V and 7 bases at J, with 10 bases in the middle. Here the CDR3 reads CASSLDRSRGYTF. For the CDR3, the DNA is TGTGCCAGCAGTTTAGACAGGAGTCGTGGCTACACCTTC.

The J gene is TRBJ1-2, the V gene TRBV9; TRBD1 agrees at 7 bases. This CDR3 spans 20 amino acids. V was clipped by 0 bases and J by 4 bases; unmatched bases: 21. Germline CDR1 SGDLS, CDR2 YYNGEE. In DNA form, the CDR3 reads TGTGCCAGCAGCGTAGTTAATAACCAGGGGGAAGGAGATTTTATCTATGGCTACACCTTC. Protein: CASSVVNNQGEGDFIYGYTF. Drawing the rest from reference TRBV9 and TRBJ1-2, the complete variable domain is DSGVTQTPKHLITATGQRVTLRCSPRSGDLSVYWYQQSLDQGLQFLIQYYNGEERAKGNILERFSAQQFPDLHSELNLSSLELGDSALYFCASSVVNNQGEGDFIYGYTFGSGTRLTVV.

The V and J genes are TRBV30 and TRBJ1-3, with D possibly being TRBD1 (5 bases). Germline loops: CDR1 GTSNPN, CDR2 SVGIG (reference sequence). Trimming pared 1 base from V and 5 bases from J, leaving 12 bases between. The CDR3 runs to 14 residues. CDR3 in amino acids: CAWSGKGNRNTIYF. In nucleotides, the CDR3 is TGTGCCTGGAGTGGTAAGGGGAATAGAAACACCATATATTTT.

This rearrangement joins TRBV4-1 to TRBJ2-1, with a tentative D call TRBD1 (6 bases). The germline V and J ends were trimmed by 2 bases and 7 bases, with 15 bases remaining between them. Germline V gene data show CDR1 as MGHRA and CDR2 as YSYEKL. The CDR3 covers 15 residues. In DNA form, the CDR3 reads TGCGCCAGCAGCCAAAATCAGGGGATTAGGAATGAGCAGTTCTTC. Residues: CASSQNQGIRNEQFF.

The CDR3: CASETGAAISGANVLTF. Here the CDR3 DNA reads TGCGCCAGCGAGACAGGGGCTGCTATTTCTGGGGCCAACGTCCTGACTTTC. The rearrangement uses TRBV5-1 and TRBJ2-6, with 8 bases matching TRBD1. J gave up 1 base and V 7 bases, and 10 bases lay outside the gene matches. Germline-derived CDR1 and CDR2 are SGHRS and YFSETQ. The CDR3 sequence is 17 residues long.

The chain joins TRBV12-3 or TRBV12-4 to TRBJ2-7; no reliable D call. The CDR3 consists of 13 residues. Trimming pared 3 bases from V and 3 bases from J, leaving 9 bases between. The CDR3 reads CASSLLSSYEQYF. DNA for the CDR3: TGTGCCAGCAGTTTGCTGTCTAGCTACGAGCAGTACTTC.

V usage is TRBV7-9 and J usage is TRBJ1-1; D is unclear. This CDR3 is 11 amino acids long. CDR1 is SEHNR and CDR2 is FQNEAQ in the germline V gene (reference sequence). Trimming took off 5 bases at V and 10 bases at J, with 11 bases between the two ends. Written as DNA, the CDR3 is TGTGCCAGCAGCACAAGCACGGGAGCTTTCTTT. This gives the protein CASSTSTGAFF.

The chain joins TRBV4-2 to TRBJ2-7; D might be TRBD2 (6 bases). V dropped 0 bases and J dropped 5 bases, with 11 bases sitting between them. CDR1 LGHNA and CDR2 YNFKEQ come from the germline V gene. There are 14 residues in the CDR3. CDR3: CASSQEKGGDEQYF. The CDR3 bases are TGTGCCAGCAGCCAAGAGAAAGGCGGGGACGAGCAGTACTTC.

With regard to this clone: At one end the junction does not follow the germline gene, possibly because of a read error. The rearrangement uses TRBV2 and TRBJ2-7; possible D gene TRBD1, 7 bases. The CDR3 sequence is 13 residues long. Germline CDR1 reads SNHLY; CDR2 reads FYNNEI. The CDR3 protein is CASSEERGGPGDF. DNA for the CDR3: TGTGCCAGCAGTGAGGAGCGAGGGGGCCCGGGGGACTTC. Using reference TRBV2 and TRBJ2-7 for the parts outside the CDR3, the full variable domain is EPEVTQTPSHQVTQMGQEVILRCVPISNHLYFYWYRQILGQKVEFLVSFYNNEISEKSEIFDDQFSVERPDGSNFTLKIRSTKLEDSAMYFCASSEERGGPGDFGPGTRLTVT.

This chain uses TRBV3-1 (or the pseudogene TRBV3-2) with TRBJ2-3, with D possibly TRBD2 on 6 matching bases. Germline V gene sequence: CDR1 LGHDT, CDR2 YNNKEL (reference sequence). CDR3 size: 16 residues. V gave up 1 base and J gave up 3 bases, with 14 bases separating them. The CDR3 DNA sequence: TGTGCCAGCAGCCAAGCGAGAGGCGGGAAAACAGATACGCAGTATTTT. Amino acid sequence: CASSQARGGKTDTQYF.

V is TRBV11-3 and J is TRBJ2-3; 10 nucleotides agree with TRBD2. Unmatched junction bases numbered 3, after V lost 5 bases and J lost 1 base. Germline V gives CDR1 SGHNT, CDR2 YENEEA. The CDR3 is 15 amino acids. The CDR3: CASSPLAGGTDTQYF. For the CDR3, the DNA is TGTGCCAGCAGCCCTCTAGCGGGGGGCACAGATACGCAGTATTTT.

The chain couples TRBV3-1 (or the pseudogene TRBV3-2) to TRBJ1-1; a weak D match, TRBD1 (5 bases). Trimming removed 1 base from V and 1 base from J, with 7 bases in between. This CDR3 spans 14 amino acids. The V gene's germline CDR1 is LGHDT and CDR2 YNNKEL (reference sequence). The CDR3 coding sequence is TGTGCCAGCAGCCAAGCTGACAGGAACACTGAAGCTTTCTTT. This translates into CASSQADRNTEAFF.

The chain combines TRBV19 with TRBJ2-3, with D maybe TRBD1 (5 bases). V was pared by 3 bases and J by 2 bases, with 15 bases between. The CDR3 consists of 16 residues. CDR1 LNHDA and CDR2 SQIVND come from the germline V gene (reference sequence). CDR3 coding DNA: TGTGCCAGTAGTATCCAGGGCGTCGCACACACAGATACGCAGTATTTT. Protein sequence: CASSIQGVAHTDTQYF.

V usage is TRBV6-5 and J usage is TRBJ2-1, with TRBD2 matching 13 bases. V lost 4 bases to trimming and J lost 4 bases; unmatched junction nucleotides: 4. From germline, CDR1 is MNHEY and CDR2 SVGAGI. CDR3 size: 16 residues. The CDR3, as DNA: TGTGCCAGCAGTTCCCGGACTAGCGGGGGTTACAATGAGCAGTTCTTC. Translation: CASSSRTSGGYNEQFF.

The count of this clone is one. The chain has TRBV14 and TRBJ1-1; the D is unclear. Germline loops: CDR1 SGHDN, CDR2 FVKESK. The ends were cut back, 0 bases at V and 14 bases at J, with 19 bases in the middle. The CDR3 runs 14 residues. The CDR3 nucleotides are TGTGCCAGCAGCCAAGACGACCTCGCGAGGAAGTGGTTCTTT. It translates to CASSQDDLARKWFF.